Below, one T cell receptor beta chain is given with its context. The germline gives CDR1 SNHLY, CDR2 FYNNEI. The V end was cut by 6 bases, the J end by 1 base, with 7 bases between. The CDR3 spans 12 residues. The data originate from a study of blood T cell repertoires in COVID-19. Whole-study context: Material from acute and convalescent COVID-19 was sourced from the United States, Italy and Spain.

Profiling relied on immunoSEQ multiplex PCR, and the TCRdb table lists in-frame clones only, not all of them. This sample has roughly 70,000 clones, with roughly 79% found just once. The sample consisted of peripheral blood. This receptor was obtained from a man aged 70 or older with acute or convalescent COVID-19. The V call is TRBV2, the J call TRBJ2-7; D is ambiguous. The CDR3 nucleotides are TGTGCCAGCAGCGCACAGTCCTACGAGCAGTACTTC. Translation: CASSAQSYEQYF. Full variable domain (rest looked up from reference TRBV2 and TRBJ2-7): EPEVTQTPSHQVTQMGQEVILRCVPISNHLYFYWYRQILGQKVEFLVSFYNNEISEKSEIFDDQFSVERPDGSNFTLKIRSTKLEDSAMYFCASSAQSYEQYFGPGTRLTVT.